One sample yielded the 21 T cell receptor beta chains listed below, sequenced in a study of T cell responses to AZD1222 COVID-19 vaccine (dated by TCRdb to about 2021). Library preparation was by the immunoSEQ multiplex PCR assay. TCRdb carries this immuneACCESS record with in-frame sequences only. Its versions omit some clonotypes, under half of them owing to an unresolved V gene in the studies checked, with the rest unexplained. This sample comprises approximately 100,000 clones, approximately 90% of them detected only once. The leading ten clones occupy approximately 4.5% of the sample. In light of the paper, this sample's time point label describes: baseline before first vaccination. The input for sequencing was peripheral blood, taken on day 0 of AZD1222 vaccination. The receptors originated from an adult in good health.

The chain couples TRBV29-1 to TRBJ2-1; D perhaps matches TRBD2 (5 bases). With 7 bases removed from V and 7 bases from J, the gap between germline ends came to 14 bases. Germline V lookup: CDR1 SQVTM, CDR2 ANQGSEA. CDR3 length equals 12 residues. For the CDR3, the DNA is TGCAGCGGGAATATACAGCGGAATGAGCAGTTCTTC. This sequence encodes CSGNIQRNEQFF.

The V gene is TRBV7-9, the J gene TRBJ2-3; D unresolved. The CDR3 is made up of 13 amino acids. Trimming stripped 11 bases from V and 2 bases from J, with 14 bases between. CDR1 and CDR2 from the germline V gene are SEHNR and FQNEAQ (reference sequence). The CDR3 sequence is CAVNRVNTDTQYF. The CDR3 DNA follows: TGTGCCGTAAACCGGGTGAACACAGATACGCAGTATTTT.

The table lists this clone with a count of one. This chain joins TRBV15 and TRBJ2-2, with 8 positions matching TRBD1. The CDR3 covers 14 residues. Per germline, CDR1 LNHNV and CDR2 YYDKDF (reference sequence). V lost 5 bases to trimming and J lost 4 bases; unmatched junction nucleotides: 3. This CDR3 reads CATSAGGTTGELFF. For the CDR3, the DNA is TGTGCCACCAGCGCAGGGGGCACCACCGGGGAGCTGTTTTTT.

The chain links TRBV7-9 to TRBJ1-1; a possible D gene is TRBD1 (6 bases). Germline-derived CDR1 and CDR2 are SEHNR and FQNEAQ (reference sequence). The CDR3 spans 15 residues. V was trimmed by 5 bases and J by 1 base, leaving 14 bases between them. The DNA of the CDR3 is TGTGCCAGCAGCCCTGCCGGGACACAGAACACTGAAGCTTTCTTT. Protein product: CASSPAGTQNTEAFF. Full variable domain (missing parts from reference TRBV7-9 and TRBJ1-1): DTGVSQNPRHKITKRGQNVTFRCDPISEHNRLYWYRQTLGQGPEFLTYFQNEAQLEKSRLLSDRFSAERPKGSFSTLEIQRTEQGDSAMYLCASSPAGTQNTEAFFGQGTRLTVV.

The chain is built from TRBV7-2 and TRBJ2-7; D uncertain. Trimming removed 5 bases from V and 1 base from J, with 18 bases in between. Germline V CDR1 and CDR2: SGHTA, FQGNSA. The CDR3 consists of 16 residues. The CDR3 spells CASSPYLAVGSYEQYF. Written as DNA, the CDR3 is TGTGCCAGCAGCCCATACTTGGCGGTGGGGTCCTACGAGCAGTACTTC. Complete variable domain (other parts from reference TRBV7-2 and TRBJ2-7): GAGVSQSPSNKVTEKGKDVELRCDPISGHTALYWYRQSLGQGLEFLIYFQGNSAPDKSGLPSDRFSAERTGGSVSTLTIQRTQQEDSAVYLCASSPYLAVGSYEQYFGPGTRLTVT.

This clone has just one count. The chain couples TRBV6-5 to TRBJ2-6; tentatively, D is TRBD1 (6 bases). The CDR3 consists of 15 residues. Germline CDR1 is MNHEY and CDR2 is SVGAGI. V gave up 8 bases and J gave up 0 bases, with 11 bases separating them. The CDR3 here is CASAGASSGANVLTF. The DNA of the CDR3 is TGTGCCAGCGCAGGGGCCAGCTCTGGGGCCAACGTCCTGACTTTC.

This chain uses TRBV2 with TRBJ1-2, with a tentative D call TRBD1 (5 bases). This CDR3 contains 13 residues. Germline CDR1 and CDR2: SNHLY and FYNNEI. The V and J ends lost 7 bases and 0 bases respectively, with 9 bases between them. The CDR3 DNA reads as TGTGCCAGCAAGGGGTGGGCTAACTATGGCTACACCTTC. Translation gives CASKGWANYGYTF.

V usage is TRBV6-5 and J usage is TRBJ2-7, with TRBD2 matching 9 bases. The ends lost 6 bases at V and 0 bases at J; junction bases unmatched: 6. This CDR3 spans 15 amino acids. Germline V lookup: CDR1 MNHEY, CDR2 SVGAGI. The CDR3 nucleotides are TGTGCCAGCAGGTCCTCAGCGGGGGGCTCCTACGAGCAGTACTTC. Its translation is CASRSSAGGSYEQYF.

The chain couples TRBV23-1 to TRBJ2-3; 8 bases line up with TRBD1. TRBV23-1 is an ORF, with its function uncertain. The length of the CDR3 is 16 residues. After removal of 0 bases from V and 3 bases from J, the junction contained 5 bases not matched to a gene. The CDR3: CASSQSERQGTDTQYF. The DNA for the CDR3 is TGCGCCAGCAGTCAATCGGAGAGACAGGGGACAGATACGCAGTATTTT.

This clone was seen just once. J is TRBJ1-3 and V is TRBV4-1; no definite D call. This CDR3 spans 15 amino acids. V lost 0 bases, J lost 2 bases, and 8 bases lay in between. CDR1 is MGHRA, CDR2 YSYEKL, per germline. The CDR3 spells CASSQDLTTGNTIYF. CDR3 coding DNA: TGCGCCAGCAGCCAAGATCTGACTACTGGAAACACCATATATTTT.

The gene calls are TRBV5-1 and TRBJ1-1, with D uncertain. The CDR3 is 14 amino acids. V lost 4 bases and J 0 bases, leaving 10 bases between the germline ends. Germline CDR1 SGHRS, CDR2 YFSETQ. CDR3 sequence (DNA): TGCGCCAGCAGCAAGGACGGTTTGAACACTGAAGCTTTCTTT. As protein: CASSKDGLNTEAFF. The variable domain in full, completed from reference TRBV5-1 and TRBJ1-1, reads KAGVTQTPRYLIKTRGQQVTLSCSPISGHRSVSWYQQTPGQGLQFLFEYFSETQRNKGNFPGRFSGRQFSNSRSEMNVSTLELGDSALYLCASSKDGLNTEAFFGQGTRLTVV.

This chain links TRBV6-1 with TRBJ1-2; no clear D gene. Germline-derived CDR1 and CDR2 are MNHNS and SASEGT. The CDR3 has 14 residues. The ends were cut back, 2 bases at V and 3 bases at J, with 10 bases in the middle. The CDR3 protein is CASSESRHDYGYTF. In nucleotides, the CDR3 is TGTGCCAGCAGTGAATCCAGACATGACTATGGCTACACCTTC.

This chain joins TRBV20-1 and TRBJ2-5; no definite D call. V lost 3 bases to trimming and J lost 1 base, with 9 bases between them. Germline-derived CDR1 and CDR2 are DFQATT and SNEGSKA (reference sequence). The CDR3 extends over 13 amino acids. CDR3 bases: TGCAGTGCTAGTGTGGCAGTCCAAGAGACCCAGTACTTC. The encoded protein is CSASVAVQETQYF.

This chain links TRBV25-1 with TRBJ2-6; D not resolved. This CDR3 contains 14 residues. The ends were cut back, 4 bases at V and 0 bases at J, with 4 bases in the middle. CDR1 is MGHDK, CDR2 SYGVNS, per germline. CDR3 nucleotide sequence: TGTGCCAGCAGTGCCCCCTCTGGGGCCAACGTCCTGACTTTC. Translation gives CASSAPSGANVLTF.

This sequence joins TRBV6-5 and TRBJ1-3; weak D call: TRBD1 (5 bases). This CDR3 has 15 residues. Germline loops: CDR1 MNHEY, CDR2 SVGAGI. Trimming took 6 bases from V and 0 from J, leaving 12 bases between them. DNA of the CDR3: TGTGCCAGCAGCCCCAGGGAGACCTCTGGAAACACCATATATTTT. Translating it yields CASSPRETSGNTIYF.

The rearrangement links TRBV27 to TRBJ1-2; unclear D gene. The CDR3 sequence is 14 residues long. Germline CDR1 reads MNHEY; CDR2 reads SMNVEV (reference sequence). The ends were cut back, 6 bases at V and 2 bases at J, with 13 bases in the middle. CDR3 residues: CASSFAGDNYGYTF. The CDR3, as DNA: TGTGCCAGCAGCTTCGCAGGTGACAACTATGGCTACACCTTC.

The J gene is TRBJ2-3, the V gene TRBV20-1; maybe TRBD1 (5 bases). The CDR3 totals 14 residues. Trimming stripped 3 bases from V and 0 bases from J, with 10 bases between. Germline assignment: CDR1 DFQATT and CDR2 SNEGSKA (reference sequence). CDR3 in amino acids: CSASDSASTDTQYF. The CDR3 coding sequence is TGCAGTGCTAGTGACAGCGCTAGCACAGATACGCAGTATTTT.

The chain is built from TRBV28 and TRBJ2-5; D remains unclear. V gave up 2 bases and J gave up 3 bases, with 19 bases separating them. Germline-derived CDR1 and CDR2 are MDHEN and SYDVKM. The CDR3 consists of 17 residues. Here the CDR3 DNA reads TGTGCCAGCAGTTTACTAGGGTCCCTTTTAGGAAAAGAGACCCAGTACTTC. Translated: CASSLLGSLLGKETQYF.

The chain carries TRBV29-1 and TRBJ1-1; a weak D match, TRBD1 (6 bases). Germline CDR1 reads SQVTM; CDR2 reads ANQGSEA. The CDR3 extends over 12 amino acids. V shed 4 bases and J shed 7 bases, with 13 bases lying between them. CDR3 sequence reads: CSVVPGADEAFF. Here the CDR3 DNA reads TGCAGCGTTGTTCCAGGGGCCGATGAAGCTTTCTTT.

The genes are TRBV4-2 and TRBJ2-2; no firm D call. Trimming left V 1 base short and J 3 bases short, with 6 bases between. Germline assignment: CDR1 LGHNA and CDR2 YNFKEQ. The length of the CDR3 is 14 residues. CDR3 region: CASSQGAYTGELFF. DNA for the CDR3: TGTGCCAGCAGCCAAGGTGCATACACCGGGGAGCTGTTTTTT.

V usage is TRBV3-1 (or the pseudogene TRBV3-2) and J usage is TRBJ1-2; TRBD1 agrees at 7 bases. This CDR3 has 14 amino acids. Germline CDR1 LGHDT, CDR2 YNNKEL (reference sequence). Losses at the gene ends were 1 base for V and 6 bases for J; bases not matched to a gene: 5. CDR3 sequence (DNA): TGTGCCAGCAGCCAAGCACAGGGGTCGGATGGCTACACCTTC. Translated, it gives CASSQAQGSDGYTF.